This TCR beta chain was identified during a study of blood T cell repertoires in COVID-19. In the study overall: Collection of acute and convalescent COVID-19 samples took place in the United States, Italy and Spain. The cDNA or gDNA used as material had been derived from T cells, B-cell-depleted T cells, or PBMCs.

Authors' processing steps: Estimation of nucleated cell counts was performed using reference gene primer amplification. TCRdb's table, derived via immunoSEQ multiplex PCR, lists solely in-frame clones and lacks some. V, J and clone size are those of that table, while D and trimming were read from the DNA. This sample yields about 210,000 clones, of which approximately 90% are seen a single time; 6.2% belongs to the top ten. This clonotype was sampled from a man aged 60-69 years who had recovered from COVID-19. What was sequenced was peripheral blood.

CDR3 DNA sequence: TGTGCCAGTAACCCGGACAGGGGGAGCACTGAAGCTTTCTTT. It translates to CASNPDRGSTEAFF. This sequence joins TRBV19 and TRBJ1-1, with 10 positions matching TRBD1. Germline trimming cut 7 bases from V and 4 bases from J; bases unmatched to any gene: 6. The CDR3 runs 14 residues. Looked up from germline, CDR1 is LNHDA and CDR2 is SQIVND (reference sequence).